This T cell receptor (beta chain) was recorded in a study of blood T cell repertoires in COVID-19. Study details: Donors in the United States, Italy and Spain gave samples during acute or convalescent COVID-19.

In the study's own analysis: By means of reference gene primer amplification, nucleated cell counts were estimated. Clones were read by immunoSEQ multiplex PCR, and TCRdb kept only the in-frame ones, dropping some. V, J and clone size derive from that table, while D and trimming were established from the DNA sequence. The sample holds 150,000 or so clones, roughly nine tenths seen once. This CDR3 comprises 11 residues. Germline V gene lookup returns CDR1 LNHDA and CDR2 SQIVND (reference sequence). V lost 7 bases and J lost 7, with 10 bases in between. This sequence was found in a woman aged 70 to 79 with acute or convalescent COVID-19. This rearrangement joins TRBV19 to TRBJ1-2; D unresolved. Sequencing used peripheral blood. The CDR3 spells CASKSTGGYTF. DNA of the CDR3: TGTGCCAGTAAGTCCACCGGTGGCTACACCTTC.